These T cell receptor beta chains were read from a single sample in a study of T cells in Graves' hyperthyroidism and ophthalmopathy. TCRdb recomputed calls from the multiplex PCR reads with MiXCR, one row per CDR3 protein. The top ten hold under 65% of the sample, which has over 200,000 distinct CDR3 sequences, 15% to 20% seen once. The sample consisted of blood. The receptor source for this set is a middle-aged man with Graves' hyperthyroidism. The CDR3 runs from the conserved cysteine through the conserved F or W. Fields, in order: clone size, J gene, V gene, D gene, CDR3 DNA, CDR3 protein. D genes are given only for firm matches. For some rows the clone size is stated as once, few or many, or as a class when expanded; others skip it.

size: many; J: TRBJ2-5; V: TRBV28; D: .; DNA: TGTGCCAGCAGTTTATTTGGCCAGGGGGGGGTCGAGACCCAGTACTTC; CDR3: CASSLFGQGGVETQYF
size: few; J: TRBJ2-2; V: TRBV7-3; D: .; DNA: TGTGCCAGCAGCCCCGGATCACCCGCGAACACCGGGGAGCTGTTTTTT; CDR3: CASSPGSPANTGELFF
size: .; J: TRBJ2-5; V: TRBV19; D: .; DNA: TGTGCCAGTAGACGGGATCCGGGGAGAGGGACCCAGTACTTC; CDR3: CASRRDPGRGTQYF
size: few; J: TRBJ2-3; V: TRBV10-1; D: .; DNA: TGCGCCAGCAGGACAGAATCATTTCGCACAGATACGCAGTATTTT; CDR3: CASRTESFRTDTQYF
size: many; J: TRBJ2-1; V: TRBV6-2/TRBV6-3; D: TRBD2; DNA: TGTGCCAGCAGTTACTCTGAGCGGGGACTCCCCAATGAGCAGTTCTTC; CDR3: CASSYSERGLPNEQFF
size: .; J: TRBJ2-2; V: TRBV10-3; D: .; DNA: TGTGCCATCAGTGAGTCGACGGGCCAGCTGTTTTTT; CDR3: CAISESTGQLFF
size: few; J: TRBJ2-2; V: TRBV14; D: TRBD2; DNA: TGTGCCAGCAGCCATTTGTTCGGCGGGAGGCACACCGGGGAGCTGTTTTTT; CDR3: CASSHLFGGRHTGELFF
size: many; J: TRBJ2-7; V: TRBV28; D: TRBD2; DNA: TGTGCCAGCCATGGTGGTGAGGCAAGCGGGAGGAACTACGAGCAGTACTTC; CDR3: CASHGGEASGRNYEQYF
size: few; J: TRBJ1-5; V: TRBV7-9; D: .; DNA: TGTGCCAGCAGCTTAGGAGCTGAGGCCAATCAGCCCCAGCATTTT; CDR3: CASSLGAEANQPQHF
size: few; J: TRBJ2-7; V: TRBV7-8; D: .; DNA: TGTGCCAGCAGCTCCGGTCAATACGAGCAGTACTTC; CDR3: CASSSGQYEQYF
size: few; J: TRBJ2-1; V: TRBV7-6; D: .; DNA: TGTGCCAGCAGCAGATTATCGGAGACGGGAGCTTACAATGAGCAGTTCTTC; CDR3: CASSRLSETGAYNEQFF
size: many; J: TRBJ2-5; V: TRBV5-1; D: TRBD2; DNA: TGCGCCAGCAGCTTGGGGACTAGCGGGAGTTGGCAAGAGACCCAGTACTTC; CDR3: CASSLGTSGSWQETQYF
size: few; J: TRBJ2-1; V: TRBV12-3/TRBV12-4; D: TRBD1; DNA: TGTGCCAGCAGGACAGGGGGGTCGAATGAGCAGTTCTTC; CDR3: CASRTGGSNEQFF
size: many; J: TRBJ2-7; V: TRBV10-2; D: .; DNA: TGCGCCAGCAGTGAAGGGGATGGCTACGAGCAGTACTTC; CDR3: CASSEGDGYEQYF
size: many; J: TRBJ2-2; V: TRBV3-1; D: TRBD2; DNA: TGTGCCAGCAGCCATGCTAGCGGGTTAAACACCGGGGAGCTGTTTTTT; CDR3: CASSHASGLNTGELFF
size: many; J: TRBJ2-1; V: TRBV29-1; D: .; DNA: TGCAGCGTCGACGTATACAATGAGCAGTTCTTC; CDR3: CSVDVYNEQFF
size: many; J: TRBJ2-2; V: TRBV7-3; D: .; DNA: TGTGCCAGCAGCTCTCCTACCGGGGAGCTGTTTTTT; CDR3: CASSSPTGELFF
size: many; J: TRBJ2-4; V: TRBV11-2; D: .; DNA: TGTGCCAGCAGCCAGCTAGTCGGCAAAAACATTCAGTACTTC; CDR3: CASSQLVGKNIQYF
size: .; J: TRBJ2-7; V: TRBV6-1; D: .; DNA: TGTGCCAGCAGTGAATCATACATACGCTACGAGCAGTACTTC; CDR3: CASSESYIRYEQYF
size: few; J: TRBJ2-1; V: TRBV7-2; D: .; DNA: TGTGCCAGCAGCAGGCAACTAGATGAGCAGTTCTTC; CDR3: CASSRQLDEQFF
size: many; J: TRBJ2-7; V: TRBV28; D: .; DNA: TGTGCCAGCAGCCGCTATCTAGCGTCCTACGAGCAGTACTTC; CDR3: CASSRYLASYEQYF
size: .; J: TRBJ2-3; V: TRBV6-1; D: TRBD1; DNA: TGTGCCAGCAGCCCCGGGACAGGATACACAGATACGCAGTATTTT; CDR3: CASSPGTGYTDTQYF
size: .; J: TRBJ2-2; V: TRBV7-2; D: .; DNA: TGTGCCAGCAGCTTAGGGGTGGGGTCCGGGGAGCTGTTTTTT; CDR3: CASSLGVGSGELFF
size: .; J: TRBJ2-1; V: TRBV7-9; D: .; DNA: TGTGCCAGCAGCCTGGGTCGGGGAGGCTGGTACTACAATGAGCAGTTCTTC; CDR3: CASSLGRGGWYYNEQFF
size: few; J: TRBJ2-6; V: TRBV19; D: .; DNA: TGTGCCAGTAGAGAGTGGAACTCTGGGGCCAACGTCCTGACTTTC; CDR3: CASREWNSGANVLTF
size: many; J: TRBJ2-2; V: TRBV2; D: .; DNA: TGTGCCAGCACCCTCGGGGGTGGCGGGCCAATCACCGGGGAGCTGTTTTTT; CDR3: CASTLGGGGPITGELFF
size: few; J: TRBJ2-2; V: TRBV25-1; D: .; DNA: TGTGCCAGCAGTACCGTCAGGGGCTCCAACACCGGGGAGCTGTTTTTT; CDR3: CASSTVRGSNTGELFF
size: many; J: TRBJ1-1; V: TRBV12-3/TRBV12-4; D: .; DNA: TGTGCCAGCAGTTTGCAGGGGATGAGCACTGAAGCTTTCTTT; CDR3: CASSLQGMSTEAFF
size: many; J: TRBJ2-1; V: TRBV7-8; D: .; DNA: TGTGCCAGCAGCTTCCCTCGCAGTGACGAGCAGTTCTTC; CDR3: CASSFPRSDEQFF
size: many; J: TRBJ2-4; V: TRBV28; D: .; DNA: TGTGCCAGCAGACCCTCTTCAGAAACCAAAAACATTCAGTACTTC; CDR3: CASRPSSETKNIQYF
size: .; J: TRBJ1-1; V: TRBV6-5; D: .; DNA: TGTGCCAGCAGTTCAATCGCGCGGTACACTGAAGCTTTCTTT; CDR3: CASSSIARYTEAFF
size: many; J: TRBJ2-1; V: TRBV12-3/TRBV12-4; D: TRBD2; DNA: TGTGCCAGCAGTTTAGGGGGGGGGATCTACAATGAGCAGTTCTTC; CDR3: CASSLGGGIYNEQFF
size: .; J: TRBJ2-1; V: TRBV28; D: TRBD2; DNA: TGTGCCAGCAGGATTCTAGCGGGGGCCAATGAGCAGTTCTTC; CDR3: CASRILAGANEQFF
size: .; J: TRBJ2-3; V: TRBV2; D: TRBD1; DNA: TGTGCCAGCAAGTTGGGTACAGGGGGAGGCACAGATACGCAGTATTTT; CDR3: CASKLGTGGGTDTQYF
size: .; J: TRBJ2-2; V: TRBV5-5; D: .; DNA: TGTGCCAGCAGCTCCTTAGCAGACCCGAACACCGGGGAGCTGTTTTTT; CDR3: CASSSLADPNTGELFF
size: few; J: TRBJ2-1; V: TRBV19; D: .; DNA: TGTGCCAGTAGTATCTCCGGGACCGAGATCTACAATGAGCAGTTCTTC; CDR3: CASSISGTEIYNEQFF
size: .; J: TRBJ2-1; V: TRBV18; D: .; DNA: TGTGCCAGCTCTACGAGGGGCACCCGATTCACATCCTACAATGAGCAGTTCTTC; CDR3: CASSTRGTRFTSYNEQFF
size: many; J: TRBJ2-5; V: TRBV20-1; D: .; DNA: TGCAGTGCTAACTCCTGGGTATTGGTCCAAGAGACCCAGTACTTC; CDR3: CSANSWVLVQETQYF
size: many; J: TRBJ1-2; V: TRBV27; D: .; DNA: TGTGCCAGCAGGATACCCCGAGAGGGCTTATACGATGGCTACACCTTC; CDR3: CASRIPREGLYDGYTF
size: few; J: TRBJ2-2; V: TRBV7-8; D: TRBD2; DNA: TGTGCCAGCAGAGGGACTAGCGGGAGGAGGGCAGAAGGGGAGCTGTTTTTT; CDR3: CASRGTSGRRAEGELFF
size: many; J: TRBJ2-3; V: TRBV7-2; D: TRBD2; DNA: TGTGCCAGCAGCTTACTCGGGACTAGCGGGGGAAGCACAGATACGCAGTATTTT; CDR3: CASSLLGTSGGSTDTQYF
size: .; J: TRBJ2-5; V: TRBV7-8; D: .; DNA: TGTGCCAGCAGCTTAGGGGAGACTCGGGCCCAGTACTTC; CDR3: CASSLGETRAQYF
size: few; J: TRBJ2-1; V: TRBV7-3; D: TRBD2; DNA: TGTGCCAGCAGCCTCCTAGCGGGACGATATTACAATGAGCAGTTCTTC; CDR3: CASSLLAGRYYNEQFF
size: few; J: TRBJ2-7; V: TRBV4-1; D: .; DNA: TGCGCCAGCAGCCAAGGGAGACAAAGCTCCTACGAGCAGTACTTC; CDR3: CASSQGRQSSYEQYF
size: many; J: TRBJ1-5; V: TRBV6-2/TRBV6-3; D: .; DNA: TGTGCCAGCAGTTACTCTCGGAGCAATCAGCCCCAGCATTTT; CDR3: CASSYSRSNQPQHF
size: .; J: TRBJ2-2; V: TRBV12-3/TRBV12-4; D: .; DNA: TGTGCCAGCAGTTTAAGACGGACACGTACCGGGGAGCTGTTTTTT; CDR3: CASSLRRTRTGELFF
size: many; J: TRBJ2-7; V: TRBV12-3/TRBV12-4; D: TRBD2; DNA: TGTGCCAGCAGTCCGCCGGGACTAGCTGGCGAGCAGTACTTC; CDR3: CASSPPGLAGEQYF
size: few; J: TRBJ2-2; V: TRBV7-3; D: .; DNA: TGTGCCAGCAGCTTGGTGGGAGGACCCACCGGGGAGCTGTTTTTT; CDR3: CASSLVGGPTGELFF
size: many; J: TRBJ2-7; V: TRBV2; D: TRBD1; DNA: TGTGCCAGCGGGGACAGGCCACCCTACGAGCAGTACTTC; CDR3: CASGDRPPYEQYF
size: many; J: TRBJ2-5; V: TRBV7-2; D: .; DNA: TGTGCCAGCAGCTTTTGGGGGGCCTTAGAGACCCAGTACTTC; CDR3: CASSFWGALETQYF
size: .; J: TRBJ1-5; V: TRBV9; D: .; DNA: TGTGCCAGCAGCTTAAACAGGGAAAGCAATCAGCCCCAGCATTTT; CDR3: CASSLNRESNQPQHF
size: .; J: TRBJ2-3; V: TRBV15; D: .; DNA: TGTGCCACCAGCAGGACGGCCACTTACACAGATACGCAGTATTTT; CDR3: CATSRTATYTDTQYF
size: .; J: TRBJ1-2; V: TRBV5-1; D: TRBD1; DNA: TGCGCCAGCAGTGACGGGACAGGGGGCGGTGGCTACACCTTC; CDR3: CASSDGTGGGGYTF
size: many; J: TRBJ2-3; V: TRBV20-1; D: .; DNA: TGCAGTGCTAGAGACCCGAGTGGAGGGGTCCCAGATACGCAGTATTTT; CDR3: CSARDPSGGVPDTQYF
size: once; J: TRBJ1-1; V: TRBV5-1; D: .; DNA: TGCGCCAGCAGCTCGGGGGGGGAAGTCACTGAAGCTTTCTTT; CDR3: CASSSGGEVTEAFF
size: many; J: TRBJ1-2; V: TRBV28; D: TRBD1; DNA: TGTGCCAGCAGGGGGACAGGGGGTTTAGGGTATGGCTACACCTTC; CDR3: CASRGTGGLGYGYTF
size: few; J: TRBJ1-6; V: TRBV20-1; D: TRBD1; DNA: TGCAGTGCCACCACAGGGGGGGATTCACCCCTCCACTTT; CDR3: CSATTGGDSPLHF